This passage covers 21 T cell receptor beta chains from one sample sequenced in a study of identical twins. TCRdb recomputed calls from the 5' RACE reads with MiXCR, one row per CDR3 protein. The sample yields about 340,000 distinct CDR3 sequences, 9% to 15% seen once. This same sample was also part of a study on yellow fever vaccine responses in identical twins.

The sample consisted of CD8+ T cells sorted from blood. The receptors were sampled from a woman younger than 35 in good health.

This clonotype was counted many times. CDR3: CASRGAGSSYNEQFF. Written as DNA, the CDR3 is TGTGCCAGCAGGGGTGCAGGGAGTTCCTACAATGAGCAGTTCTTC. V usage is TRBV7-9 and J usage is TRBJ2-1, with D perhaps being TRBD1 or TRBD2 (5 bases each). The germline V gene has CDR1 SEHNR and CDR2 FQNEAQ (reference sequence). The CDR3 contains 15 residues. The V end was cut by 6 bases, the J end by 1 base, with 13 bases between.

The chain links TRBV7-6 to TRBJ2-1; TRBD2 agrees at 13 bases. The J segment lost 9 bases and the V segment lost 5 bases, leaving 16 bases of the junction unmatched. There are 18 residues in the CDR3. Germline V gene lookup returns CDR1 SGHVS and CDR2 FNYEAQ. CDR3 loop: CASSHPPATSGRGGEQFF. The CDR3 DNA reads TGTGCCAGCAGCCATCCCCCCGCTACTAGCGGGAGGGGGGGTGAGCAGTTCTTC. Based on the CDR3 plus reference TRBV7-6 and TRBJ2-1, the full variable domain is GAGVSQSPRYKVTKRGQDVALRCDPISGHVSLYWYRQALGQGPEFLTYFNYEAQQDKSGLPNDRFSAERPEGSISTLTIQRTEQRDSAMYRCASSHPPATSGRGGEQFFGPGTRLTVL.

The chain uses TRBV9 and TRBJ2-1; no clear D gene. Trimming took 3 bases from V and 5 from J, leaving 6 bases between them. CDR1 SGDLS and CDR2 YYNGEE come from the germline V gene. CDR3 length equals 12 residues. The CDR3 here is CASSDTNNEQFF. As DNA, the CDR3 is TGTGCCAGCAGCGACACCAACAATGAGCAGTTCTTC.

This clonotype was picked up many times. The V and J genes are TRBV6-1 and TRBJ2-3; D is uncertain. This CDR3 comprises 14 residues. Trimming shortened V by 6 bases and J by 2 bases, and 12 bases separated the two germline ends. Germline loops: CDR1 MNHNS, CDR2 SASEGT. The CDR3 DNA is TGTGCCAGCAGGACGCCCGGGCACACAGATACGCAGTATTTT. This gives the protein CASRTPGHTDTQYF.

The genes are TRBV7-8 and TRBJ1-6; D not resolved. The germline V gene encodes CDR1 SGHVS and CDR2 FQNEAQ. The CDR3 length is 17 residues. The V end lost 3 bases, the J end lost 0 bases, and 12 bases lay between the germline ends. CDR3 sequence: CASSLARTSSYNSPLHF. For the CDR3, the DNA is TGTGCCAGCAGCTTGGCCAGGACGAGCTCCTATAATTCACCCCTCCACTTT. Full variable domain (outside the CDR3, taken from reference TRBV7-8 and TRBJ1-6): GAGVSQSPRYKVAKRGQDVALRCDPISGHVSLFWYQQALGQGPEFLTYFQNEAQLDKSGLPSDRFFAERPEGSVSTLKIQRTQQEDSAVYLCASSLARTSSYNSPLHFGNGTRLTVT.

This clonotype was seen at least ten times. The rearrangement joins TRBV24-1 to TRBJ1-5; D is uncertain. The CDR3 consists of 13 residues. Germline CDR1 and CDR2: KGHDR and SFDVKD. Trimming pared 3 bases from V and 6 bases from J, leaving 8 bases between. CDR3 sequence (DNA): TGTGCCACCAGTGATGAAGTGGGTCAGCCCCAGCATTTT. This encodes CATSDEVGQPQHF.

This clonotype was counted a few times. The CDR3 loop is CASSYPPDSSYEQYV. In DNA form, the CDR3 reads TGTGCCAGCAGTTACCCCCCGGACAGCTCCTACGAGCAGTACGTC. This chain links TRBV6-5 with TRBJ2-7; tentative D call: TRBD1 (6 bases). The CDR3 extends over 15 amino acids. Per the germline V gene, CDR1 is MNHEY and CDR2 is SVGAGI. V was pared by 2 bases and J by 0 bases, with 11 bases between.

The genes are TRBV3-1 and TRBJ2-2; D ambiguous. Trimming shortened V by 3 bases and J by 2 bases, and 7 bases separated the two germline ends. This CDR3 is 14 amino acids long. From germline, CDR1 is LGHDT and CDR2 YNNKEL (reference sequence). The CDR3 protein is CASSQMGNTGELFF. For the CDR3, the DNA is TGTGCCAGCAGCCAGATGGGTAACACCGGGGAGCTGTTTTTT.

This clonotype has a handful of counts. The chain is built from TRBV7-6 and TRBJ2-1; D is undetermined. CDR3 size: 12 residues. The V end was cut by 4 bases, the J end by 5 bases, with 6 bases between. Germline CDR1 is SGHVS and CDR2 is FNYEAQ. The CDR3 sequence: CASSSLHNEQFF. The CDR3 coding sequence is TGTGCCAGCAGCTCATTACACAATGAGCAGTTCTTC.

There are many counts of this clonotype. J is TRBJ2-1 and V is TRBV29-1; tentative D call: TRBD2 (6 bases). V lost 1 base to trimming and J lost 8 bases, with 9 bases between them. From germline, CDR1 is SQVTM and CDR2 ANQGSEA. The CDR3 has 12 residues. CDR3 sequence: CSVEAGTYEQFF. CDR3 in DNA: TGCAGCGTTGAAGCAGGGACTTATGAGCAGTTCTTC.

This clonotype was observed a few times. The CDR3 is CASSYWPLYDPLHF. The DNA of the CDR3 is TGTGCCAGCAGTTACTGGCCTCTGTACGATCCCCTCCACTTT. The chain couples TRBV6-5 to TRBJ1-6; D is unclear. The CDR3 contains 14 residues. The V end was cut by 1 base, the J end by 13 bases, with 14 bases between. The germline CDR1 and CDR2 sequences are MNHEY and SVGAGI.

The chain employs TRBV12-3 or TRBV12-4 and TRBJ2-3, with D possibly being TRBD1 or TRBD2 (5 bases each). The CDR3 runs to 15 residues. V was clipped by 4 bases and J by 9 bases, with 20 bases between them. CDR3 nucleotide sequence: TGTGCCAGCAGTTCCCTGGAAAGGGACCAAGGGACGCAGTATTTT. Amino acid sequence: CASSSLERDQGTQYF.

This clonotype was found a few times. The rearrangement uses TRBV5-1 and TRBJ2-7, with D maybe TRBD1 (6 bases). The germline V gene encodes CDR1 SGHRS and CDR2 YFSETQ. This CDR3 has 15 residues. V lost 1 base, J lost 2 bases, and 13 bases lay in between. Here the CDR3 reads CASSLRTDLPYEQYV. CDR3 nucleotide sequence: TGCGCCAGCAGCTTGAGGACAGACCTACCCTACGAGCAGTACGTC.

The chain uses TRBV7-2 and TRBJ1-1; a weak D match, TRBD1 (6 bases). V lost 1 base and J lost 9, with 12 bases in between. Germline CDR1 is SGHTA and CDR2 is FQGNSA. This CDR3 has 13 amino acids. The CDR3 reads CASSLVSGAQAFF. Written as DNA, the CDR3 is TGTGCCAGCAGCTTAGTATCAGGGGCACAAGCTTTCTTT.

This clonotype appeared many times. J is TRBJ1-3 and V is TRBV9; TRBD1 aligns across 9 bases. V was clipped by 2 bases and J by 0 bases; unmatched bases: 0. The CDR3 has 15 residues. The germline V gene has CDR1 SGDLS and CDR2 YYNGEE. CDR3 amino acids: CASSVTGGSGNTIYF. The DNA for the CDR3 is TGTGCCAGCAGCGTGACAGGGGGCTCTGGAAACACCATATATTTT.

This clonotype has just a few counts. The CDR3 coding sequence is TGTGCCAGCAGCTTAGTATCCGGATACGAGCAGTACGTC. Residues: CASSLVSGYEQYV. This chain links TRBV7-9 with TRBJ2-7; D is uncertain. The germline V gene has CDR1 SEHNR and CDR2 FQNEAQ (reference sequence). Trimming removed 1 base from V and 4 bases from J, with 8 bases in between. The CDR3 is 13 residues long.

This clonotype occurred a few times. V usage is TRBV7-9 and J usage is TRBJ1-4; D perhaps matches TRBD1 (6 bases). V was trimmed by 3 bases and J by 8 bases, leaving 13 bases between them. Germline assignment: CDR1 SEHNR and CDR2 FQNEAQ (reference sequence). The CDR3 contains 14 residues. CDR3 amino acids: CASSFGGPEEKLFF. The DNA of the CDR3 is TGTGCCAGCAGCTTTGGGGGGCCGGAGGAAAAACTGTTTTTT.

This clonotype has at least ten counts. The chain combines TRBV9 with TRBJ1-2; unclear D gene. V gave up 4 bases and J gave up 0 bases, with 7 bases separating them. The germline V gene encodes CDR1 SGDLS and CDR2 YYNGEE. The CDR3 loop spans 13 amino acids. In DNA form, the CDR3 reads TGTGCCAGCAGCCATACAGCTAACTATGGCTACACCTTC. Its protein is CASSHTANYGYTF.

As for this clonotype: One end of the junction fails to match germline, which may point to a read error. V and J are TRBV3-1 and TRBJ2-5; D possibly corresponds to TRBD2 (5 bases). The germline gives CDR1 LGHDT, CDR2 YNNKEL (reference sequence). This CDR3 is built from 15 residues. The CDR3 protein is CACSQMEEVQETQYF. CDR3 nucleotide sequence: TGTGCCTGCAGCCAGATGGAGGAGGTGCAAGAGACCCAGTACTTC.

CDR3 nucleotide sequence: TGCGCCAGCAGCCAGGAACCGGGGACGACAGCATACTCCTACGAGCAGTACTTC. Its translation: CASSQEPGTTAYSYEQYF. The V gene is TRBV4-1, the J gene TRBJ2-7; D assignment may be TRBD1 or TRBD2 (5 bases each). Looked up from germline, CDR1 is MGHRA and CDR2 is YSYEKL. This CDR3 is built from 18 residues. Trimming took off 3 bases at V and 0 bases at J, with 21 bases between the two ends.

This clonotype was detected ten times or more. The V call is TRBV28, the J call TRBJ2-7; 11 bases align to TRBD2. Germline V gene sequence: CDR1 MDHEN, CDR2 SYDVKM. The CDR3 is 19 residues long. Losses at the gene ends were 3 bases for V and 4 bases for J; bases not matched to a gene: 17. The chain's CDR3 is CASSFPPHVLAGGTYEQYF. DNA of the CDR3: TGTGCCAGCAGTTTCCCCCCTCACGTCCTAGCGGGAGGAACGTACGAGCAGTACTTC.